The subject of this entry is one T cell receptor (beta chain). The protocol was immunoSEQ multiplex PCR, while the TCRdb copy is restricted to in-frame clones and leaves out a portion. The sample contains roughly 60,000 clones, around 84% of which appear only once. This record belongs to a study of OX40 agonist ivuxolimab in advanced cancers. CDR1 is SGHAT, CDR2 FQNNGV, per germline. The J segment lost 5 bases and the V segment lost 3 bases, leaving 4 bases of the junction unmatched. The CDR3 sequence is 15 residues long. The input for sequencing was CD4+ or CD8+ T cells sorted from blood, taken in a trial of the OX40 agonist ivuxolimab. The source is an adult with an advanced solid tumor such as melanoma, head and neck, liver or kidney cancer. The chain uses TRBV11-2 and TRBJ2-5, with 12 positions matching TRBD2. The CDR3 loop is CASSFLAGGRETQYF. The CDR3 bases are TGTGCCAGCAGCTTTCTAGCGGGAGGGAGGGAGACCCAGTACTTC.